Shown below are 18 T cell receptor beta chains from a single sample sequenced in a study of blood T cell repertoires in COVID-19. Only in-frame clones appear in the TCRdb table, and some are missing; sequencing was by immunoSEQ multiplex PCR. Among 400,000 or so clones listed, approximately 90% were seen once. Material for sequencing was PBMCs or T cells enriched from blood (not recorded which). The receptors derive from a man between 25 and 39 years old who had recovered from COVID-19.

DNA of the CDR3: TGCGCCAGCTCGACAGGGTATAATGAAAAACTGTTTTTT. It specifies CASSTGYNEKLFF. J is TRBJ1-4 and V is TRBV5-1; 7 nucleotides line up with TRBD1. Germline V gene data show CDR1 as SGHRS and CDR2 as YFSETQ. The CDR3 is 13 amino acids. Losses at the gene ends were 7 bases for V and 4 bases for J; bases not matched to a gene: 4.

The rearrangement uses TRBV3-1 (or the pseudogene TRBV3-2) and TRBJ1-4; D is perhaps TRBD1 (5 bases). V dropped 3 bases and J dropped 10 bases, with 9 bases sitting between them. The germline gives CDR1 LGHDT, CDR2 YNNKEL (reference sequence). This CDR3 has 12 amino acids. CDR3 nucleotide sequence: TGTGCCAGCAGCCAGCAAAGGGGAAAACTGTTTTTT. This sequence encodes CASSQQRGKLFF.

V usage is TRBV6-5 and J usage is TRBJ1-6; D gene uncertain. This CDR3 has 15 amino acids. The germline gives CDR1 MNHEY, CDR2 SVGAGI. V lost 7 bases, J lost 5 bases, and 15 bases lay in between. CDR3 residues: CASIGGLGNNSPLHF. The CDR3 nucleotides read TGTGCCAGCATTGGAGGGTTGGGTAATAATTCACCCCTCCACTTT.

To note about this clone: The identical CDR3 is also encoded by other nucleotide sequences in the sample. J is TRBJ2-7 and V is TRBV19; 10 bases agree with TRBD1. Germline CDR1 reads LNHDA; CDR2 reads SQIVND (reference sequence). V lost 4 bases, J lost 4 bases, and 7 bases stayed unmatched. CDR3 length: 15 residues. In DNA, the CDR3 is TGTGCCAGTAGTAAGACCGGGACAGGGGAATACGAGCAGTACTTC. This gives the protein CASSKTGTGEYEQYF. Drawing the rest from reference TRBV19 and TRBJ2-7, the complete variable domain is DGGITQSPKYLFRKEGQNVTLSCEQNLNHDAMYWYRQDPGQGLRLIYYSQIVNDFQKGDIAEGYSVSREKKESFPLTVTSAQKNPTAFYLCASSKTGTGEYEQYFGPGTRLTVT.

This clone was seen just once. V usage is TRBV7-9 and J usage is TRBJ1-2, with D possibly TRBD1 on 5 matching bases. CDR1 SEHNR and CDR2 FQNEAQ come from the germline V gene (reference sequence). The CDR3 length is 15 residues. V was cut by 5 bases and J by 4 bases, with 17 bases left in between. In DNA, the CDR3 is TGTGCCAGCAGCCCCGCGGACACCTCTAGCTATGGCTACACCTTC. This translates into CASSPADTSSYGYTF.

The chain is built from TRBV27 and TRBJ2-1, with 11 bases aligning to TRBD2. The J segment lost 8 bases and the V segment lost 0 bases, leaving 9 bases of the junction unmatched. This CDR3 is built from 17 residues. The germline V gene encodes CDR1 MNHEY and CDR2 SMNVEV (reference sequence). In DNA, the CDR3 is TGTGCCAGCAGTTTATCGGTAGCGGGAGGGCCCGGTGATGAGCAGTTCTTC. It specifies CASSLSVAGGPGDEQFF.

V usage is TRBV7-2 and J usage is TRBJ1-5, with 8 bases matching TRBD1. From germline, CDR1 is SGHTA and CDR2 FQGNSA. The CDR3 is 14 amino acids. J was trimmed by 4 bases and V by 5 bases; bases with no gene match: 4. The CDR3 region has the DNA TGTGCCAGCAGCGACAGGACAGGGAATCAGCCCCAGCATTTT. Protein sequence: CASSDRTGNQPQHF.

Details on this clone: The sample carries other DNA sequences with the same CDR3. The V gene is TRBV11-2, the J gene TRBJ1-2, with 9 nucleotides matching TRBD1. The CDR3 is 13 residues long. Losses at the gene ends were 5 bases for V and 4 bases for J; bases not matched to a gene: 2. Germline CDR1 reads SGHAT; CDR2 reads FQNNGV. The CDR3 DNA follows: TGTGCCAGCAGCCCGGGACAGGGCTATGGCTACACCTTC. Translating it yields CASSPGQGYGYTF.

The CDR3 nucleotides are TGTGCCACCAAAACAGGCGGTGGGGCCAACGTCCTGACTTTC. It codes for CATKTGGGANVLTF. The chain combines TRBV6-5 with TRBJ2-6, with D possibly being TRBD1 (5 bases). This CDR3 spans 14 amino acids. V was cut by 10 bases and J by 3 bases, with 13 bases left in between. Germline-derived CDR1 and CDR2 are MNHEY and SVGAGI.

This clone was observed a single time. This chain uses TRBV6-5 with TRBJ1-6; D unresolved. The ends were cut back, 5 bases at V and 9 bases at J, with 14 bases in the middle. The CDR3 is 14 residues long. CDR1 is MNHEY, CDR2 SVGAGI, per germline. The CDR3 region has the DNA TGTGCCAGCAGTCACCAGGAACCTCCTTCACCCCTCCACTTT. Amino acid sequence: CASSHQEPPSPLHF.

The rearrangement links TRBV5-5 to TRBJ1-6, with D possibly TRBD1 on 5 matching bases. Between the trimmed V and J ends, which lost 0 bases and 8 bases, there was a span of 12 bases. Germline V lookup: CDR1 SGHKS, CDR2 YYEKEE (reference sequence). The CDR3 is made up of 15 amino acids. In nucleotides, the CDR3 is TGTGCCAGCAGCTTGGCCTTGGACAACTATTCACCCCTCCACTTT. Its translation: CASSLALDNYSPLHF.

The chain recombines TRBV7-2 with TRBJ2-3; a weak D match, TRBD1 (5 bases). The V gene lost 3 bases and the J gene lost 2 bases, with 9 bases spanning the gap. This CDR3 spans 14 amino acids. The V gene's germline CDR1 is SGHTA and CDR2 FQGNSA. CDR3 residues: CASSFDRYTDTQYF. For the CDR3, the DNA is TGTGCCAGCAGCTTCGACAGATACACAGATACGCAGTATTTT.

This chain links TRBV27 with TRBJ1-2; TRBD1 aligns across 10 bases. The trim removed 8 bases at V and 3 bases at J, leaving 15 bases unmatched. CDR1 is MNHEY and CDR2 is SMNVEV in the germline V gene (reference sequence). There are 17 residues in the CDR3. This chain's CDR3 is CASGRQGANLIDYGYTF. The CDR3 DNA sequence: TGTGCCAGCGGACGACAGGGGGCGAATCTTATAGACTATGGCTACACCTTC.

The chain couples TRBV28 to TRBJ1-5, with D hard to call. In germline, CDR1 is MDHEN, CDR2 SYDVKM. The CDR3 length is 14 residues. Trimming removed 5 bases at V and 0 bases at J, with 8 bases between. The CDR3 sequence: CASSRLYSNQPQHF. In DNA form, the CDR3 reads TGTGCCAGCAGTAGACTGTATAGCAATCAGCCCCAGCATTTT. Using reference TRBV28 and TRBJ1-5 for the parts outside the CDR3, the full variable domain is DVKVTQSSRYLVKRTGEKVFLECVQDMDHENMFWYRQDPGLGLRLIYFSYDVKMKEKGDIPEGYSVSREKKERFSLILESASTNQTSMYLCASSRLYSNQPQHFGDGTRLSIL.

This clone was seen a handful of times. V is TRBV28 and J is TRBJ2-7; maybe TRBD1 (6 bases). Germline V gives CDR1 MDHEN, CDR2 SYDVKM. Deletions cut 5 bases from V and 0 bases from J, with 14 bases between. The CDR3 consists of 15 residues. CDR3 nucleotide sequence: TGTGCCAGCAGTGTCCTCACAGGGAGCTCCTACGAGCAGTACTTC. It specifies CASSVLTGSSYEQYF. The variable domain in full, completed from reference TRBV28 and TRBJ2-7, reads DVKVTQSSRYLVKRTGEKVFLECVQDMDHENMFWYRQDPGLGLRLIYFSYDVKMKEKGDIPEGYSVSREKKERFSLILESASTNQTSMYLCASSVLTGSSYEQYFGPGTRLTVT.

This clone appeared a single time. The rearrangement uses TRBV6-5 and TRBJ1-5; D gene ambiguous. This CDR3 is 14 amino acids long. Germline values: CDR1 MNHEY, CDR2 SVGAGI. With 7 bases removed from V and 6 bases from J, the gap between germline ends came to 16 bases. The CDR3 nucleotides are TGTGCCAGCACACGGGAGGCGAGTAGTCAGCCCCAGCATTTT. As protein: CASTREASSQPQHF.

V and J are TRBV4-1 and TRBJ2-5; D is undetermined. The V gene lost 1 base and the J gene lost 5 bases, with 8 bases spanning the gap. Germline V gives CDR1 MGHRA, CDR2 YSYEKL. CDR3 length equals 13 residues. This chain's CDR3 is CASSQGRLETQYF. The CDR3 DNA reads as TGCGCCAGCAGCCAAGGCAGGCTTGAGACCCAGTACTTC.

The chain is built from TRBV29-1 and TRBJ2-3; 11 bases match TRBD2. The CDR3 loop spans 15 amino acids. Germline assignment: CDR1 SQVTM and CDR2 ANQGSEA. The V gene end was trimmed by 7 bases and the J gene end by 2 bases; junction bases not matched to a gene: 8. The CDR3 here is CSANGLAGLTDTQYF. The CDR3 nucleotides read TGCAGCGCGAACGGACTAGCGGGCCTCACAGATACGCAGTATTTT.